What follows describes a single T cell receptor (beta chain). Its antigen remains unknown. These data originate in a study of T cell repertoires in cytomegalovirus infection. In the study overall: HLA-B-restricted CMV epitopes that are well studied, plus recently identified HLA-C-restricted ones, were used by the study. Shared public TCR beta signatures pointed to both CMV infection and a matching HLA type.

Study-wide results and caveats: Dominating the ex vivo response were TCR beta clonotypes that were CMV-specific and HLA-C-restricted. Of the TCR beta families, the public ones yielded a cumulative frequency that identified carriers of CMV plus the relevant HLA.

V lost 5 bases and J 4 bases, leaving 20 bases between the germline ends. The CDR3 runs to 16 residues. Germline CDR1 is SGHTA and CDR2 is FQGNSA. MiXCR, applied by TCRdb to the reads, yields one record per CDR3 protein. The sample yields 45,000 to 60,000 distinct CDR3 sequences, 15% to 25% seen once. The sample was CD8+ T cells from cultured PBMCs, taken from culture after CMV antigen stimulation. V usage is TRBV7-2 and J usage is TRBJ2-5; tentative D call: TRBD2 (5 bases). The receptor was isolated from a human donor in good health (CMV status not recorded). Some clones in this sample may be carry-over from other donors' samples. This CDR3 reads CASSLAGRRVGETQYF. The CDR3 nucleotides read TGTGCCAGCAGCCTCGCGGGCCGGCGGGTGGGAGAGACCCAGTACTTC.